Presented here are 27 T cell receptor beta chains from one specimen sequenced in a study of T cells after yellow fever vaccination. One entry per CDR3 protein results from TCRdb running MiXCR on the 5' RACE reads. The data hold some 390,000 distinct CDR3 sequences, with approximately 6% observed a single time. The sample in question was PBMCs, obtained 5 days after the yellow fever booster vaccination. The receptor source for this set is a young man who received the YFV17D yellow fever vaccine.

In its sample, this clonotype was seen many times. This chain connects TRBV5-1 to TRBJ2-7; 7 positions match TRBD2. The germline V gene has CDR1 SGHRS and CDR2 YFSETQ. Germline trimming cut 4 bases from V and 5 bases from J; bases unmatched to any gene: 12. The CDR3 covers 15 residues. The CDR3 nucleotides are TGCGCCAGCAGCCGTTCGGGAGGAGAGCCCCACGAGCAGTACTTC. Protein sequence: CASSRSGGEPHEQYF.

This clonotype was seen only a few times. The rearrangement links TRBV5-1 to TRBJ2-7; D ambiguous. Germline values: CDR1 SGHRS, CDR2 YFSETQ. The CDR3 totals 14 residues. Trimming shortened V by 0 bases and J by 2 bases, and 9 bases separated the two germline ends. CDR3 sequence reads: CASSLGFQAYEQYF. CDR3 DNA sequence: TGCGCCAGCAGCTTGGGGTTCCAGGCCTACGAGCAGTACTTC. Full variable domain (remainder filled in from reference TRBV5-1 and TRBJ2-7): KAGVTQTPRYLIKTRGQQVTLSCSPISGHRSVSWYQQTPGQGLQFLFEYFSETQRNKGNFPGRFSGRQFSNSRSEMNVSTLELGDSALYLCASSLGFQAYEQYFGPGTRLTVT.

This clonotype was found a few times. This rearrangement joins TRBV7-9 to TRBJ2-5; 8 positions match TRBD1. The CDR3 length is 17 residues. From germline, CDR1 is SEHNR and CDR2 FQNEAQ (reference sequence). After removal of 0 bases from V and 1 base from J, the junction contained 7 bases not matched to a gene. The CDR3 DNA follows: TGTGCCAGCAGCTTAGCGATTGGGACAGGCCGCCAAGAGACCCAGTACTTC. This gives the protein CASSLAIGTGRQETQYF. Variable domain in full (rest from reference TRBV7-9 and TRBJ2-5): DTGVSQNPRHKITKRGQNVTFRCDPISEHNRLYWYRQTLGQGPEFLTYFQNEAQLEKSRLLSDRFSAERPKGSFSTLEIQRTEQGDSAMYLCASSLAIGTGRQETQYFGPGTRLLVL.

This clonotype was observed at least ten times. The V and J genes are TRBV7-2 and TRBJ2-5; no firm D call. Germline V gene lookup returns CDR1 SGHTA and CDR2 FQGNSA. The CDR3 has 13 residues. Between the trimmed V and J ends, which lost 2 bases and 7 bases, there was a span of 11 bases. This CDR3 reads CASSLTPKGTQYF. The CDR3 nucleotides are TGTGCCAGCAGCTTAACGCCTAAGGGGACCCAGTACTTC.

The chain combines TRBV20-1 with TRBJ2-3; TRBD2 aligns across 8 bases. The CDR3 contains 16 residues. In germline, CDR1 is DFQATT, CDR2 SNEGSKA (reference sequence). Trimming took 5 bases from V and 2 from J; bases not matched to a gene: 12. As DNA, the CDR3 is TGCAGTGCTCACTACCCTAGCGGGTTCTACACAGATACGCAGTATTTT. It encodes CSAHYPSGFYTDTQYF.

The chain uses TRBV7-2 and TRBJ1-1; 7 bases align to TRBD1. The CDR3 is 15 residues long. The V and J ends lost 5 bases and 2 bases, in that order; junction bases with no gene match: 8. Looked up from germline, CDR1 is SGHTA and CDR2 is FQGNSA. The CDR3, as DNA: TGTGCCAGCAGCCTAGGGGGGACAGCCAACACTGAAGCTTTCTTT. Translating it yields CASSLGGTANTEAFF.

This clonotype was observed a few times. The rearrangement uses TRBV3-1 and TRBJ2-1; 8 bases map to TRBD2. The CDR3 is 15 amino acids. Looked up from germline, CDR1 is LGHDT and CDR2 is YNNKEL (reference sequence). V dropped 1 base and J dropped 2; count of bases not matched to a gene: 1. CDR3 sequence: CASSQGSGAYNEQFF. The CDR3 DNA reads TGTGCCAGCAGCCAAGGTAGCGGGGCCTACAATGAGCAGTTCTTC.

This clonotype occurred many times. The chain employs TRBV29-1 and TRBJ2-6; either TRBD1 or TRBD2 may supply D (5 bases each). From germline, CDR1 is SQVTM and CDR2 ANQGSEA. With 6 bases removed from V and 11 bases from J, the gap between germline ends came to 14 bases. The CDR3 sequence is 12 residues long. CDR3 sequence reads: CSVGTGRDVLTF. The DNA for the CDR3 is TGCAGCGTGGGGACGGGGCGGGACGTCCTGACTTTC.

This clonotype was counted only a few times. The J gene is TRBJ1-1, the V gene TRBV5-1, with D hard to call. Between the trimmed V and J ends, which lost 4 bases and 7 bases, there was a span of 8 bases. CDR1 is SGHRS, CDR2 YFSETQ, per germline. The CDR3 extends over 11 amino acids. The CDR3 loop reads CASSEGYEAFF. The CDR3 DNA reads TGCGCCAGCAGCGAGGGATATGAAGCTTTCTTT.

Only a few counts were recorded for this clonotype. The chain's CDR3 is CASSQGGGNEQYF. Written as DNA, the CDR3 is TGTGCCAGCAGCCAAGGGGGAGGAAACGAGCAGTACTTC. The chain couples TRBV3-1 to TRBJ2-7; weak D call: TRBD2 (6 bases). V was shortened by 1 base and J by 5 bases, with 9 bases between the two germline ends. The CDR3 covers 13 residues. Germline V CDR1 and CDR2: LGHDT, YNNKEL (reference sequence).

The V gene is TRBV11-3, the J gene TRBJ2-1; the D gene is possibly TRBD1 (6 bases). Trimming removed 5 bases at V and 8 bases at J, with 16 bases between. In germline, CDR1 is SGHNT, CDR2 YENEEA. This CDR3 spans 14 amino acids. The CDR3: CASSPHGGLDEQFF. In nucleotides, the CDR3 is TGTGCCAGCAGCCCTCATGGGGGCTTGGATGAGCAGTTCTTC.

This clonotype was detected only a few times. The chain recombines TRBV28 with TRBJ2-5; TRBD1 matches at 9 bases. The trim removed 5 bases at V and 4 bases at J, leaving 11 bases unmatched. Germline V gene sequence: CDR1 MDHEN, CDR2 SYDVKM. CDR3 length: 16 amino acids. The DNA of the CDR3 is TGTGCCAGCAGTCTCCACTGGGACAGGGAGGTAGAGACCCAGTACTTC. Its translation: CASSLHWDREVETQYF.

This chain joins TRBV20-1 and TRBJ1-5; D is uncertain. V was shortened by 3 bases and J by 7 bases, with 19 bases between the two germline ends. The CDR3 runs to 15 residues. In germline, CDR1 is DFQATT, CDR2 SNEGSKA (reference sequence). CDR3 region: CSASPKRRHGQPQHF. The CDR3 DNA reads as TGCAGTGCTAGCCCGAAGAGGAGGCATGGGCAGCCCCAGCATTTT.

CDR3 amino acids: CASSHLLTSGLYNEQFF. The DNA of the CDR3 is TGTGCCAGCAGTCATCTACTGACTAGCGGACTCTACAATGAGCAGTTCTTC. The chain recombines TRBV6-2 or TRBV6-3 with TRBJ2-1; 9 bases are a match to TRBD2. The V and J ends lost 5 bases and 3 bases, in that order; junction bases with no gene match: 11. The CDR3 covers 17 residues. Germline V CDR1 and CDR2: MNHEY, SVGEGT.

This clonotype was found many times. V and J are TRBV20-1 and TRBJ2-5, with D unclear. V shed 2 bases and J shed 5 bases, with 12 bases lying between them. The V gene's germline CDR1 is DFQATT and CDR2 SNEGSKA (reference sequence). CDR3 length: 13 amino acids. Here the CDR3 DNA reads TGCAGTGCTAGAATGGGTTTAGAGGAGACCCAGTACTTC. This codes for CSARMGLEETQYF.

The CDR3, as DNA: TGCAGCGTTGAAGGGAGTAACAGCCCGGGACGGGGGATCTCCTACGAGCAGTACTTC. Translating it yields CSVEGSNSPGRGISYEQYF. The chain combines TRBV29-1 with TRBJ2-7; possible D gene TRBD2, 6 bases. V was shortened by 1 base and J by 0 bases, with 25 bases between the two germline ends. Germline CDR1 reads SQVTM; CDR2 reads ANQGSEA. The CDR3 consists of 19 residues.

This clonotype showed up just a few times. V is TRBV5-6 and J is TRBJ2-1; unclear D gene. The CDR3 is 15 residues long. V gave up 1 base and J gave up 4 bases, with 12 bases separating them. Germline lookup yields CDR1 SGHDT and CDR2 YYEEEE. CDR3 sequence reads: CASSLPPVNYNEQFF. CDR3 in DNA: TGTGCCAGCAGCTTGCCGCCTGTAAATTACAATGAGCAGTTCTTC.

This sequence joins TRBV9 and TRBJ2-7; 8 bases fit TRBD1. V was pared by 6 bases and J by 0 bases, with 5 bases of the junction left unmatched. The CDR3 sequence is 14 residues long. Per the germline V gene, CDR1 is SGDLS and CDR2 is YYNGEE. CDR3 residues: CASTPGQASYEQYF. DNA of the CDR3: TGTGCCAGCACCCCGGGACAGGCCTCCTACGAGCAGTACTTC.

This clonotype came up many times. V usage is TRBV20-1 and J usage is TRBJ2-1; maybe TRBD2 (6 bases). V gave up 1 base and J gave up 4 bases, with 14 bases separating them. The CDR3 runs 15 residues. Germline values: CDR1 DFQATT, CDR2 SNEGSKA (reference sequence). The CDR3 is CSARALANPYNEQFF. The DNA of the CDR3 is TGCAGTGCTAGAGCTCTAGCGAACCCATACAATGAGCAGTTCTTC.

This clonotype was seen at least ten times. This sequence joins TRBV14 and TRBJ2-3, with a weak D call TRBD2 (5 bases). This CDR3 contains 14 residues. Germline CDR1 and CDR2: SGHDN and FVKESK. V shed 4 bases and J shed 6 bases, with 14 bases lying between them. CDR3 nucleotides: TGTGCCAGCAGCCCCCTGTCTACTAGGGATACGCAGTATTTT. The encoded protein is CASSPLSTRDTQYF.

This chain joins TRBV29-1 and TRBJ1-2; D uncertain. Germline-derived CDR1 and CDR2 are SQVTM and ANQGSEA. The CDR3 covers 16 residues. Trimming removed 4 bases from V and 0 bases from J, with 18 bases in between. The CDR3 region has the DNA TGCAGCGTTGCTCCTTCCTCTGGCACAACTAACTATGGCTACACCTTC. Protein sequence: CSVAPSSGTTNYGYTF.

Only a few counts were recorded for this clonotype. The CDR3 nucleotides read TGTGCCAGCAGCTCTACACGGGGGGAGGAGACCCAGTACTTC. This sequence encodes CASSSTRGEETQYF. The chain links TRBV5-4 to TRBJ2-5, with 7 positions matching TRBD2. The length of the CDR3 is 14 residues. Germline lookup yields CDR1 SGHNT and CDR2 YYREEE (reference sequence). V dropped 3 bases and J dropped 5; count of bases not matched to a gene: 7. Drawing the rest from reference TRBV5-4 and TRBJ2-5, the complete variable domain is ETGVTQSPTHLIKTRGQQVTLRCSSQSGHNTVSWYQQALGQGPQFIFQYYREEENGRGNFPPRFSGLQFPNYSSELNVNALELDDSALYLCASSSTRGEETQYFGPGTRLLVL.

This clonotype was observed a handful of times. The chain combines TRBV20-1 with TRBJ2-1, with TRBD2 matching over 14 bases. The germline V gene has CDR1 DFQATT and CDR2 SNEGSKA (reference sequence). Trimming removed 0 bases from V and 8 bases from J; junction bases left unmatched: 6. This CDR3 has 16 amino acids. CDR3 bases: TGCAGTGCTAGAGATAGACTAGCGGGAGGGCCCCATGAGCAGTTCTTC. This gives the protein CSARDRLAGGPHEQFF.

This clonotype has just a few counts. The chain employs TRBV20-1 and TRBJ2-4; D call uncertain. CDR3 length equals 14 residues. Germline lookup yields CDR1 DFQATT and CDR2 SNEGSKA (reference sequence). Trimming stripped 3 bases from V and 2 bases from J, with 11 bases between. The DNA of the CDR3 is TGCAGTGCTAGTGCTATTCTGACCAAAAACATTCAGTACTTC. Translation: CSASAILTKNIQYF.

A note on this clonotype: The junction differs from germline at one of its ends, possibly a read error. The V and J genes are TRBV27 and TRBJ2-2, with 7 nucleotides matching TRBD2. The V gene's germline CDR1 is MNHEY and CDR2 SMNVEV (reference sequence). The CDR3 sequence is 14 residues long. CDR3 loop: CASSLRGNSGELFF. CDR3 coding DNA: TGTGCCAGCAGTTTGCGGGGGAACTCCGGGGAGCTGTTTTTT.

The sample holds a few counts of this clonotype. The V and J genes are TRBV29-1 and TRBJ2-7; perhaps D is TRBD1 or TRBD2 (5 bases each). The germline gives CDR1 SQVTM, CDR2 ANQGSEA. The CDR3 is 15 amino acids. V dropped 6 bases and J dropped 5 bases, with 23 bases sitting between them. CDR3 nucleotide sequence: TGCAGCGTCTTCCTGGGACGGACAACGGGCCACGAGCAGTACTTC. This translates into CSVFLGRTTGHEQYF.

In this sample, this clonotype turned up a few times. This rearrangement joins TRBV7-8 to TRBJ2-1; 11 bases line up with TRBD2. J was trimmed by 10 bases and V by 3 bases; bases with no gene match: 11. This CDR3 region has 16 residues. CDR1 is SGHVS and CDR2 is FQNEAQ in the germline V gene. In DNA, the CDR3 is TGTGCCAGCAGCTTGCGGGGACTAGCGGAGATGGAGGAGCAGTTCTTC. Its translation: CASSLRGLAEMEEQFF.